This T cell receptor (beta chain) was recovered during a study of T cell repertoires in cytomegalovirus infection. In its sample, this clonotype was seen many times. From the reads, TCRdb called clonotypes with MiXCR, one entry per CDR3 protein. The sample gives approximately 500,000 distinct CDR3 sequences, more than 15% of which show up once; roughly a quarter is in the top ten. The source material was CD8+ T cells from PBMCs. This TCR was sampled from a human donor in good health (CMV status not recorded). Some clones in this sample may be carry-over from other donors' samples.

Written as DNA, the CDR3 is TGTGCCAGCAGTCCCCGCGGTCTCTACGAGCAGTACTTC. Its translation: CASSPRGLYEQYF. The chain combines TRBV12-3 or TRBV12-4 with TRBJ2-7; D is unresolved. CDR3 size: 13 residues. Trimming left V 5 bases short and J 3 bases short, with 11 bases between.